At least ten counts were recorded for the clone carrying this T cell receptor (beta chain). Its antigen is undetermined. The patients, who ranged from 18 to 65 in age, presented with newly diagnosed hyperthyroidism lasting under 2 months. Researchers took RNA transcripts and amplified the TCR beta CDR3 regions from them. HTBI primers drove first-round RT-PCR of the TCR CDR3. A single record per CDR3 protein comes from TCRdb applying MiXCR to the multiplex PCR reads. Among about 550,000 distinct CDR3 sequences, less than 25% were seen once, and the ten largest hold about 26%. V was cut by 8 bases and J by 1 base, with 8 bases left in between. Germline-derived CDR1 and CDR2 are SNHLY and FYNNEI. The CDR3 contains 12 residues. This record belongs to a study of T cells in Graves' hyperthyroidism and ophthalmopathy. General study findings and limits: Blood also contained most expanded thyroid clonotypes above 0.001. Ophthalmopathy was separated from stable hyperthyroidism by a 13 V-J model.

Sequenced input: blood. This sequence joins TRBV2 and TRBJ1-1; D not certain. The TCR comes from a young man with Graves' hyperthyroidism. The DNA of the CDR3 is TGTGCCAGCCATACCGGGAACACTGAAGCTTTCTTT. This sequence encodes CASHTGNTEAFF. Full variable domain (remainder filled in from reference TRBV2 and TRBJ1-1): EPEVTQTPSHQVTQMGQEVILRCVPISNHLYFYWYRQILGQKVEFLVSFYNNEISEKSEIFDDQFSVERPDGSNFTLKIRSTKLEDSAMYFCASHTGNTEAFFGQGTRLTVV.